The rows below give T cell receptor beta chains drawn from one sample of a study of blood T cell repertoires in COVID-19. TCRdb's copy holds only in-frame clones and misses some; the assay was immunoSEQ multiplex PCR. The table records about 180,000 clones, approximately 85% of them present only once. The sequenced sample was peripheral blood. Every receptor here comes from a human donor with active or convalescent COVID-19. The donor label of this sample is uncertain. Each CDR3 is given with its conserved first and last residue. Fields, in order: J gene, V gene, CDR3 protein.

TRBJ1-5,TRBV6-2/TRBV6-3,CASSYSKGSRDQPQHF
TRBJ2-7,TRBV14,CASSQLAGGTYEQYF
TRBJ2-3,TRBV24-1,CATSEQRQGYTQYF
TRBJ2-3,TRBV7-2,CASSLGSGLAVDTQYF
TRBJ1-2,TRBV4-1,CASSQAETGAYGYTF
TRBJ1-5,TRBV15,CATRSGGRSNQPQHF
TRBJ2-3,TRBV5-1,CASSLRTSGTDTQYF
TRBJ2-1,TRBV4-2,CASSQDVIAGSYNEQFF
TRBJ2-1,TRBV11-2,CASSLGSGGPVYNEQFF
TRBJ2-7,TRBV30,CASTGGHYEQYF
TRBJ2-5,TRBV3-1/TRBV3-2,CASSPGGGRSQETQYF
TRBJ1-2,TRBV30,CAWFRDRANYGYTF
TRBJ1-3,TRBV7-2,CASSRDRASGNTIYF
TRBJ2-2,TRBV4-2,CASSLSGGARAGELFF
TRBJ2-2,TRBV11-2,CASSAGQTNTGELFF
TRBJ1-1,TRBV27,CASSPGLAGTEAFF
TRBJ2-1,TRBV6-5,CASSPLADYNEQFF
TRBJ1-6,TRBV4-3,CASSFRDSLNSPLHF
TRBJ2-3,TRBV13,CASSSFFSGYNTDTQYF
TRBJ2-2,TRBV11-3,CASSHRRGLNTGELFF
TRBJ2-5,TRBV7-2,CASSSGRASETQYF
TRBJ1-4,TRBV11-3,CASSSRLNEKLFF
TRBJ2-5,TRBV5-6,CASSWQNQETQYF
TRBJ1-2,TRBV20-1,CSARDSGGYTF
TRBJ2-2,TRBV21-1,CARNKQGARTGELFF
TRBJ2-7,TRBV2,CASTLPQGGRYEQYF
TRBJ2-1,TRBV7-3,CASSSDYYNEQFF
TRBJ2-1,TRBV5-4,CASSSWTGGTYNEQFF
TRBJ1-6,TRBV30,CAWSAGGDSPLHF
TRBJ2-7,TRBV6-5,CASSYSSSGPYEQYF
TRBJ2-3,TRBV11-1,CASSNPGSRTDTQYF
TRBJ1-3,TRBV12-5,CASGLVSNTIYF
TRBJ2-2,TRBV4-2,CASTGLGLAGVSGELFF
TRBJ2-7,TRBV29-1,CSVEGQGADEQYF
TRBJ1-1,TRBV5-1,CASSLGTGAEAFF
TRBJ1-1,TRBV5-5,CASSFRGAPEAFF
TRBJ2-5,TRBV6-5,CASRMGGPETQYF
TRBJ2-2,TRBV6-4,CASMMGPNTGELFF
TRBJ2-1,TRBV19,CASIQQAGQKYNEQFF
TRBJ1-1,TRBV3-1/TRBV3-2,CASRRGASAEAFF
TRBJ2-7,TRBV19,CASSPQGYEQYF
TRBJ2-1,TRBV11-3,CASSPLRGNEQFF
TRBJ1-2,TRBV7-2,CASSFFREGYGYTF
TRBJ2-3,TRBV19,CASSPAEAGADTQYF
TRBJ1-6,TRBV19,CASTGSYNSPLHF
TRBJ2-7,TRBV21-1,CASSKLGVYEQYF
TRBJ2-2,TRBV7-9,CASSSPTSGGTGELFF
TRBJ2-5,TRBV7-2,CASSLQETQYF
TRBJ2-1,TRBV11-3,CASSLERDSHEQFF
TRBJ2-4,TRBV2,CASSVTGGLDIQYF
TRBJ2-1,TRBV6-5,CASSSGQGMNEQFF
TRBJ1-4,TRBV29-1,CSVSGRDEKLFF